This TCR beta chain was retrieved from a study of beta chain features in type 1 diabetes. There are a few counts of this clone. Germline V CDR1 and CDR2: SGHTA, FQGTGA. V was clipped by 1 base and J by 2 bases; unmatched bases: 4. This CDR3 has 15 amino acids. Every bit of the isolated RNA underwent reverse transcription, so sequencing read expressed TCRB transcripts. Profiling relied on immunoSEQ multiplex PCR, and the TCRdb table lists in-frame clones only, not all of them. The sample lists more than 110,000 clones, around 7% seen once, with approximately 1.5% in the top ten. The chain combines TRBV7-3 with TRBJ2-5; 7 bases fit TRBD1. The sequencing input was central memory CD4+ T cells from blood. The sequence was obtained from a woman aged 25 to 39 in good health. The CDR3 region is CASSLIGGPQETQYF. Here the CDR3 DNA reads TGTGCCAGCAGCTTAATAGGGGGCCCTCAAGAGACCCAGTACTTC.